The rows below give T cell receptor beta chains drawn from one sample of a study of cytomegalovirus exposure and HLA in healthy donors. Assay used: immunoSEQ multiplex PCR; TCRdb lists only in-frame clones, some missing. The sample lists 100,000 to 150,000 clones, 86% occurring once. The sequenced sample consisted of PBMCs. All receptors come from a man aged 18 to 29 in good health and CMV-seronegative. Each CDR3 is given with its conserved first and last residue. Each record gives: CDR3 length, clone size, D gene, J gene, V gene, CDR3 DNA, CDR3 protein. A D gene is named only where the DNA matches it firmly. Clone size, where shown, is once, few, many, or a class for clones that have expanded.

len: 16
abundance: NA
d_gene: NA
j_gene: TRBJ1-4
v_gene: TRBV7-9
CDR3nt: TGTGCCAGCAGCTTAGGGACCCGGACAGCGGCTGAAAAACTGTTTTTT
CDR3aa: CASSLGTRTAAEKLFF

len: 13
abundance: once
d_gene: NA
j_gene: TRBJ1-2
v_gene: TRBV7-2
CDR3nt: TGTGCCAGCAGCTTAGAAATACAGTATGGCTACACCTTC
CDR3aa: CASSLEIQYGYTF

len: 12
abundance: NA
d_gene: TRBD2
j_gene: TRBJ2-5
v_gene: TRBV10-2
CDR3nt: TGCGCCAGCCAAGCGGGGGTAGAGACCCAGTACTTC
CDR3aa: CASQAGVETQYF

len: 14
abundance: few
d_gene: NA
j_gene: TRBJ1-1
v_gene: TRBV7-2
CDR3nt: TGTGCCAGCAGCGCCAGTCGGGGGTACACTGAAGCTTTCTTT
CDR3aa: CASSASRGYTEAFF

len: 14
abundance: few
d_gene: TRBD1
j_gene: TRBJ1-2
v_gene: TRBV30
CDR3nt: TGTGCCTGGAGTAGGACAGGTGCTAACTATGGCTACACCTTC
CDR3aa: CAWSRTGANYGYTF

len: 13
abundance: NA
d_gene: NA
j_gene: TRBJ1-2
v_gene: TRBV12-5
CDR3nt: TGTGCTAGTGGTTTGGAGGGACTCTATGGCTACACCTTC
CDR3aa: CASGLEGLYGYTF

len: 14
abundance: NA
d_gene: NA
j_gene: TRBJ2-7
v_gene: TRBV5-5
CDR3nt: TGTGCCAGCAGCTTGGAGGGTCCGAGGGACGAGCAGTACTTC
CDR3aa: CASSLEGPRDEQYF

len: 16
abundance: NA
d_gene: NA
j_gene: TRBJ2-3
v_gene: TRBV2
CDR3nt: TGTGCCAGCAGCTATGACCTTGGACTATCTACAGATACGCAGTATTTT
CDR3aa: CASSYDLGLSTDTQYF

len: 13
abundance: few
d_gene: NA
j_gene: TRBJ1-2
v_gene: TRBV30
CDR3nt: TGTGCCTGGAGTTTGGGGGCCGGCAATGGCTACACCTTC
CDR3aa: CAWSLGAGNGYTF

len: 16
abundance: NA
d_gene: NA
j_gene: TRBJ1-3
v_gene: TRBV7-6
CDR3nt: TGTGCCAGCAGCTTAGCGGCGGGACCCTCTGGAAACACCATATATTTT
CDR3aa: CASSLAAGPSGNTIYF

len: 13
abundance: NA
d_gene: NA
j_gene: TRBJ2-7
v_gene: TRBV18
CDR3nt: TGTGCCAGCTCACCTCAGGGGACGTACGAGCAGTACTTC
CDR3aa: CASSPQGTYEQYF

len: 13
abundance: NA
d_gene: NA
j_gene: TRBJ2-7
v_gene: TRBV6-1
CDR3nt: TGTGCCAGCAGTGAAGCTCACGGGTACGAGCAGTACTTC
CDR3aa: CASSEAHGYEQYF

len: 13
abundance: NA
d_gene: NA
j_gene: TRBJ1-2
v_gene: TRBV5-1
CDR3nt: TGCGCCAGCAGGGAAGTCCTGGGCGTTGGCTACACCTTC
CDR3aa: CASREVLGVGYTF

len: 13
abundance: NA
d_gene: NA
j_gene: TRBJ2-1
v_gene: TRBV30
CDR3nt: TGTGCCTGGGTGGGGCTCTCGAGAGGTGAGCAGTTCTTC
CDR3aa: CAWVGLSRGEQFF

len: 15
abundance: NA
d_gene: NA
j_gene: TRBJ2-6
v_gene: TRBV6-5
CDR3nt: TGTGCCAGCAGTTACTCGGGGGCAGGGGCCAACGTCCTGACTTTC
CDR3aa: CASSYSGAGANVLTF

len: 11
abundance: NA
d_gene: NA
j_gene: TRBJ2-7
v_gene: TRBV6-5
CDR3nt: TGTGCCAGCGGCGGTACCTACGAGCAGTACTTC
CDR3aa: CASGGTYEQYF

len: 15
abundance: NA
d_gene: NA
j_gene: TRBJ2-1
v_gene: TRBV7-2
CDR3nt: TGTGCCAGCAGGCCCCCACTAGGGGAGGTCAATGAGCAGTTCTTC
CDR3aa: CASRPPLGEVNEQFF

len: 15
abundance: NA
d_gene: NA
j_gene: TRBJ2-2
v_gene: TRBV2
CDR3nt: TGTGCCAGCAGTCTACCGACAGGAAACACCGGGGAGCTGTTTTTT
CDR3aa: CASSLPTGNTGELFF

len: 13
abundance: NA
d_gene: NA
j_gene: TRBJ1-1
v_gene: TRBV30
CDR3nt: TGTGCCTGGAGTGTACTCGCCGACACTGAAGCTTTCTTT
CDR3aa: CAWSVLADTEAFF

len: 14
abundance: NA
d_gene: NA
j_gene: TRBJ1-2
v_gene: TRBV6-5
CDR3nt: TGTGCCAGCAGTTACTCGCGGCGGGACTATGGCTACACCTTC
CDR3aa: CASSYSRRDYGYTF

len: 16
abundance: NA
d_gene: TRBD1
j_gene: TRBJ2-2
v_gene: TRBV5-4
CDR3nt: TGTGCCAGCAGGCAAGCCGGGACAGATAACACCGGGGAGCTGTTTTTT
CDR3aa: CASRQAGTDNTGELFF

len: 15
abundance: NA
d_gene: TRBD2
j_gene: TRBJ2-7
v_gene: TRBV30
CDR3nt: TGTGCCTGGAGTGCCCTTCAACGGGGGGACGGCGAGCAGTACTTC
CDR3aa: CAWSALQRGDGEQYF

len: 12
abundance: NA
d_gene: NA
j_gene: TRBJ2-4
v_gene: TRBV27
CDR3nt: TGTGCCAGCAGTAAACCCGGGGACATTCAGTACTTC
CDR3aa: CASSKPGDIQYF

len: 15
abundance: NA
d_gene: TRBD1
j_gene: TRBJ1-1
v_gene: TRBV11-2
CDR3nt: TGTGCCAGCAGCTTCCTGACAGGGGCTAACACTGAAGCTTTCTTT
CDR3aa: CASSFLTGANTEAFF

len: 14
abundance: NA
d_gene: NA
j_gene: TRBJ2-3
v_gene: TRBV14
CDR3nt: TGTGCCAGCAGCCGGGACTCCATCACAGATACGCAGTATTTT
CDR3aa: CASSRDSITDTQYF

len: 17
abundance: NA
d_gene: NA
j_gene: TRBJ2-3
v_gene: TRBV11-3
CDR3nt: TGTGCCAGCAGCTTAGATAGGACACTCATCGCGACAGATACGCAGTATTTT
CDR3aa: CASSLDRTLIATDTQYF

len: 16
abundance: NA
d_gene: TRBD2
j_gene: TRBJ2-3
v_gene: TRBV6-5
CDR3nt: TGTGCCAGCAGTTACTCCGGGGGGTCTAGCACAGATACGCAGTATTTT
CDR3aa: CASSYSGGSSTDTQYF

len: 15
abundance: NA
d_gene: TRBD1
j_gene: TRBJ1-2
v_gene: TRBV7-2
CDR3nt: TGTGCCAGCAGCACCATTACAGGGGGGCCCTATGGCTACACCTTC
CDR3aa: CASSTITGGPYGYTF

len: 12
abundance: NA
d_gene: NA
j_gene: TRBJ2-7
v_gene: TRBV19
CDR3nt: TGTGCCAGTAGCCGGGCCCAGGGGGGCCAGTACTTC
CDR3aa: CASSRAQGGQYF

len: 13
abundance: NA
d_gene: TRBD1
j_gene: TRBJ1-4
v_gene: TRBV18
CDR3nt: TGTGCCAGCTCACCGGGACAGAATGAAAAACTGTTTTTT
CDR3aa: CASSPGQNEKLFF

len: 15
abundance: NA
d_gene: NA
j_gene: TRBJ1-2
v_gene: TRBV23-1
CDR3nt: TGCGCCAGCAGCTGCTATATCCAGGGTGACTATGGCTACACCTTC
CDR3aa: CASSCYIQGDYGYTF

len: 13
abundance: few
d_gene: NA
j_gene: TRBJ1-4
v_gene: TRBV13
CDR3nt: TGTGCCAGCAGCTTAAAGAGAGGGGGAAAACTGTTTTTT
CDR3aa: CASSLKRGGKLFF

len: 16
abundance: NA
d_gene: TRBD2
j_gene: TRBJ2-7
v_gene: TRBV27
CDR3nt: TGTGCCAGCAGTTTCGAGTCGACTAGCGGGAGTGACGAGCAGTACTTC
CDR3aa: CASSFESTSGSDEQYF

len: 14
abundance: NA
d_gene: NA
j_gene: TRBJ2-1
v_gene: TRBV5-6
CDR3nt: TGTGCCAGCAGCTTGGGATCCCAGCGGAGGAGGCAGTTCTTC
CDR3aa: CASSLGSQRRRQFF

len: 16
abundance: once
d_gene: NA
j_gene: TRBJ2-5
v_gene: TRBV19
CDR3nt: TGTGCCAGTAGTAACGGGAAACGGGGAAACCAGGAGACCCAGTACTTC
CDR3aa: CASSNGKRGNQETQYF

len: 15
abundance: NA
d_gene: TRBD1
j_gene: TRBJ1-3
v_gene: TRBV9
CDR3nt: TGTGCCAGCAGCACCCAGGACAGGGGCTTAAACACCATATATTTT
CDR3aa: CASSTQDRGLNTIYF

len: 14
abundance: NA
d_gene: TRBD2
j_gene: TRBJ2-1
v_gene: TRBV6-5
CDR3nt: TGTGCCAGCAGGTCTCTAGCGGGGGGGAATGAGCAGTTCTTC
CDR3aa: CASRSLAGGNEQFF

len: 15
abundance: NA
d_gene: TRBD2
j_gene: TRBJ2-1
v_gene: TRBV5-4
CDR3nt: TGTGCCAGCAGCCCTCGGGCTAGCGGGAACAGTGAGCAGTTCTTC
CDR3aa: CASSPRASGNSEQFF

len: 13
abundance: NA
d_gene: NA
j_gene: TRBJ2-3
v_gene: TRBV5-4
CDR3nt: TGTGCCAGCAGGGATGGGAGGACAGATACGCAGTATTTT
CDR3aa: CASRDGRTDTQYF

len: 14
abundance: few
d_gene: NA
j_gene: TRBJ1-1
v_gene: TRBV30
CDR3nt: TGTGCCTGGAGCAAGTTGACAGTTAGGACTGAAGCTTTCTTT
CDR3aa: CAWSKLTVRTEAFF

len: 14
abundance: NA
d_gene: NA
j_gene: TRBJ2-7
v_gene: TRBV9
CDR3nt: TGTGCCAGCAGCGCGGGGGACAGCACCTACGAGCAGTACTTC
CDR3aa: CASSAGDSTYEQYF

len: 11
abundance: once
d_gene: NA
j_gene: TRBJ2-5
v_gene: TRBV29-1
CDR3nt: TGCAGCGTTGATTACTGGGAGACCCAGTACTTC
CDR3aa: CSVDYWETQYF

len: 14
abundance: NA
d_gene: NA
j_gene: TRBJ2-1
v_gene: TRBV10-1
CDR3nt: TGCGCCAGCAGTGGGGGGCTGGAGTACAATGAGCAGTTCTTC
CDR3aa: CASSGGLEYNEQFF

len: 14
abundance: NA
d_gene: TRBD1
j_gene: TRBJ1-1
v_gene: TRBV25-1
CDR3nt: TGTGCCAGCAGTGAGAGGGGGCTGAACACTGAAGCTTTCTTT
CDR3aa: CASSERGLNTEAFF

len: 15
abundance: NA
d_gene: NA
j_gene: TRBJ1-5
v_gene: TRBV15
CDR3nt: TGTGCCACCAGCAGAGACAGGGCAGCGAATCAGCCCCAGCATTTT
CDR3aa: CATSRDRAANQPQHF

len: 14
abundance: NA
d_gene: NA
j_gene: TRBJ2-5
v_gene: TRBV4-2
CDR3nt: TGTGCCAGCAGCCAAGCCGGGTTGCAAGAGACCCAGTACTTC
CDR3aa: CASSQAGLQETQYF

len: 17
abundance: NA
d_gene: NA
j_gene: TRBJ1-6
v_gene: TRBV14
CDR3nt: TGTGCCAGCAGCCAGAGACATTATGGGTCTCCTAATTCACCCCTCCACTTT
CDR3aa: CASSQRHYGSPNSPLHF

len: 13
abundance: NA
d_gene: NA
j_gene: TRBJ1-1
v_gene: TRBV19
CDR3nt: TGTGCCAGTAGCACCCGGGTGAACACTGAAGCTTTCTTT
CDR3aa: CASSTRVNTEAFF

len: 11
abundance: NA
d_gene: NA
j_gene: TRBJ1-1
v_gene: TRBV30
CDR3nt: TGTGCCCTGGAAGCCAGGGAAGGAGCTTTCTTT
CDR3aa: CALEAREGAFF

len: 20
abundance: NA
d_gene: TRBD1
j_gene: TRBJ2-6
v_gene: TRBV19
CDR3nt: TGTGCCAGTAGCCTAGACAGGACAGGGAAGACGCTCTCTGGGGCCAACGTCCTGACTTTC
CDR3aa: CASSLDRTGKTLSGANVLTF

len: 16
abundance: NA
d_gene: TRBD1
j_gene: TRBJ1-5
v_gene: TRBV7-9
CDR3nt: TGTGCCAGCAGCGCATACCGGGACAGGGAGTTAGGGCCCCAGCATTTT
CDR3aa: CASSAYRDRELGPQHF

len: 15
abundance: NA
d_gene: NA
j_gene: TRBJ2-1
v_gene: TRBV6-4
CDR3nt: TGTGCCAGCAGTGACGGTGGGGGGGCCGGGAATGAGCAGTTCTTC
CDR3aa: CASSDGGGAGNEQFF

len: 15
abundance: NA
d_gene: NA
j_gene: TRBJ2-1
v_gene: TRBV7-2
CDR3nt: TGTGCCAGCAGCTTAGAAGGACGGACACCTAGTGAGCAGTTCTTC
CDR3aa: CASSLEGRTPSEQFF

len: 15
abundance: NA
d_gene: NA
j_gene: TRBJ1-4
v_gene: TRBV2
CDR3nt: TGTGCCAGCAGGGGGTACAGGACAACTAATGAAAAACTGTTTTTT
CDR3aa: CASRGYRTTNEKLFF

len: 11
abundance: NA
d_gene: NA
j_gene: TRBJ2-4
v_gene: TRBV2
CDR3nt: TGTGCCTCAAGCCCCGAGGCAGCCAGGTACTTC
CDR3aa: CASSPEAARYF

len: 15
abundance: NA
d_gene: NA
j_gene: TRBJ1-6
v_gene: TRBV4-2
CDR3nt: TGTGCCAGCAGCCAAGATCAACAGCCCGATTCACCCCTCCACTTT
CDR3aa: CASSQDQQPDSPLHF

len: 13
abundance: NA
d_gene: NA
j_gene: TRBJ1-3
v_gene: TRBV5-1
CDR3nt: TGCGCCAGCGCAAGACAAACTGGAAACACCATATATTTT
CDR3aa: CASARQTGNTIYF

len: 16
abundance: NA
d_gene: TRBD1
j_gene: TRBJ1-1
v_gene: TRBV6-5
CDR3nt: TGTGCCAGCAGTTGGGACAGGGATTCTAGTGGCACTGAAGCTTTCTTT
CDR3aa: CASSWDRDSSGTEAFF